A single sample is the source of the 28 T cell receptor beta chains below, sequenced in a study of blood T cells in healthy people across ages. A second PCR of roughly 7 to 11 cycles used a sample-barcoded 5' primer and a J-beta primer mix. TCRdb recomputed calls from the 5' RACE reads with MiXCR, one row per CDR3 protein. Of 270,000 or so distinct CDR3 sequences in the sample, roughly 29% were seen once. The material sequenced was blood. All receptors come from a woman in her 70s in good health.

This chain connects TRBV7-2 to TRBJ2-1; 8 bases match TRBD1. The V gene end was trimmed by 5 bases and the J gene end by 3 bases; junction bases not matched to a gene: 3. The CDR3 consists of 14 residues. CDR1 is SGHTA, CDR2 FQGNSA, per germline. As DNA, the CDR3 is TGTGCCAGCAGCCGGACAGGGAGCTACAATGAGCAGTTCTTC. Its translation: CASSRTGSYNEQFF.

This clonotype has just a few counts. V and J are TRBV12-3 or TRBV12-4 and TRBJ2-4; perhaps TRBD2 as D (5 bases). The CDR3 totals 16 residues. V was pared by 2 bases and J by 0 bases, with 11 bases between. In DNA form, the CDR3 reads TGTGCCAGCAGTTTAAGTGGAGGCAGAGCCAAAAACATTCAGTACTTC. Protein sequence: CASSLSGGRAKNIQYF.

In DNA form, the CDR3 reads TGTGCCAGCAGTCTGAGCCGGACAGGGGGGTGGAACACTGAAGCTTTCTTT. This gives the protein CASSLSRTGGWNTEAFF. The chain has TRBV27 and TRBJ1-1, with 10 bases aligning to TRBD1. Germline V gene sequence: CDR1 MNHEY, CDR2 SMNVEV (reference sequence). Trimming took 5 bases from V and 1 from J; bases not matched to a gene: 10. CDR3 length equals 17 residues.

This clonotype has more than one count but fewer than ten. The chain joins TRBV29-1 to TRBJ2-5; 7 nucleotides line up with TRBD2. Judging by the DNA end, TRBJ2-7 fits better; the J call may be wrong. This CDR3 is 17 amino acids long. Germline assignment: CDR1 SQVTM and CDR2 ANQGSEA. The CDR3 loop is CSVEDRAGLLRPYEQYF. The CDR3 bases are TGCAGCGTTGAAGATCGAGCGGGACTACTTAGACCGTACGAGCAGTACTTC.

The V gene is TRBV18, the J gene TRBJ2-1; 7 bases match TRBD2. Trimming cost V 6 bases and J 9 bases; bases outside gene matches: 8. The CDR3 totals 13 residues. Germline V gene data show CDR1 as KGHSH and CDR2 as LQKENI. Written as DNA, the CDR3 is TGTGCCAGCTCGGACCAGCGGGACGGTGAGCAGTTCTTC. This codes for CASSDQRDGEQFF.

The chain combines TRBV7-2 with TRBJ2-1; possibly TRBD2 for D (6 bases). V dropped 5 bases and J dropped 2 bases, with 13 bases sitting between them. The germline gives CDR1 SGHTA, CDR2 FQGNSA. CDR3 length: 15 residues. The CDR3 DNA sequence: TGTGCCAGCAGCCTCGGGGGATCCGCCTACAATGAGCAGTTCTTC. Protein: CASSLGGSAYNEQFF.

J is TRBJ1-5 and V is TRBV12-3 or TRBV12-4, with no clear D. V was trimmed by 6 bases and J by 7 bases, leaving 16 bases between them. The CDR3 has 14 amino acids. This CDR3 is CASSFAYREQPQHF. In DNA, the CDR3 is TGTGCCAGCAGCTTTGCCTATCGCGAACAGCCCCAGCATTTT.

This clonotype was recorded a few times. The rearrangement joins TRBV7-9 to TRBJ2-5; weak D call: TRBD1 (5 bases). The CDR3 consists of 16 residues. Germline CDR1 SEHNR, CDR2 FQNEAQ (reference sequence). Trimming took off 1 base at V and 0 bases at J, with 12 bases between the two ends. The DNA of the CDR3 is TGTGCCAGCAGCTTAGGGTCGACAGCCTACCAAGAGACCCAGTACTTC. This encodes CASSLGSTAYQETQYF.

The rearrangement links TRBV9 to TRBJ2-5; the match to TRBD2 covers 7 bases. The CDR3 runs to 15 residues. The V segment lost 1 base and the J segment 11 bases; nucleotides outside the gene matches: 14. In germline, CDR1 is SGDLS, CDR2 YYNGEE. CDR3 sequence reads: CASSVRASGAVIQYF. The CDR3 coding sequence is TGTGCCAGCAGCGTACGGGCTAGCGGTGCTGTGATACAGTACTTC.

This clonotype was counted a few times. The J gene is TRBJ2-1, the V gene TRBV20-1; TRBD2 matches 10 bases. CDR3 size: 14 residues. The V gene's germline CDR1 is DFQATT and CDR2 SNEGSKA (reference sequence). With 1 base clipped from V and 6 bases from J, the junction kept 3 bases outside the gene matches. The CDR3 bases are TGCAGTGCTAGAGTTGGGACTAGCGTCAATGAGCAGTTCTTC. This translates into CSARVGTSVNEQFF.

The chain recombines TRBV4-2 with TRBJ2-1; a possible D gene is TRBD2 (6 bases). CDR1 LGHNA and CDR2 YNFKEQ come from the germline V gene. V lost 1 base, J lost 4 bases, and 14 bases lay in between. The CDR3 totals 16 residues. The CDR3 protein is CASSQGGGALYNEQFF. CDR3 sequence (DNA): TGTGCCAGCAGCCAAGGAGGAGGGGCCTTGTACAATGAGCAGTTCTTC.

This chain links TRBV20-1 with TRBJ1-2, with TRBD1 matching 12 bases. J was trimmed by 1 base and V by 0 bases; bases with no gene match: 6. This CDR3 has 17 amino acids. Germline CDR1 and CDR2: DFQATT and SNEGSKA (reference sequence). DNA of the CDR3: TGCAGTGCTAGAGACAGGGACAGGGGGCTAATTAACTATGGCTACACCTTC. Amino acid sequence: CSARDRDRGLINYGYTF.

This clonotype has just one count. The V gene is TRBV4-2, the J gene TRBJ1-1; TRBD1 matches at 7 bases. CDR1 and CDR2 from the germline V gene are LGHNA and YNFKEQ. CDR3 length: 12 amino acids. Unmatched junction bases numbered 6, after V lost 6 bases and J lost 8 bases. CDR3 region: CASSQKQGEAFF. Written as DNA, the CDR3 is TGTGCCAGCAGTCAAAAACAGGGGGAAGCTTTCTTT.

This chain uses TRBV11-3 with TRBJ2-5; TRBD2 might be the D (5 bases). The J call may not be correct, given that the DNA end is closer to TRBJ2-1. Germline V gene sequence: CDR1 SGHNT, CDR2 YENEEA. The length of the CDR3 is 14 residues. DNA of the CDR3: TGTGCCAGCAGCTTAGTTTCTGGGAGCGGTGAGCAGTTCTTC. Amino acids: CASSLVSGSGEQFF.

The sample holds a few counts of this clonotype. The rearrangement joins TRBV12-3 or TRBV12-4 to TRBJ2-7; possibly TRBD1 for D (5 bases). This CDR3 has 14 amino acids. V lost 4 bases and J 3 bases, leaving 13 bases between the germline ends. CDR3 bases: TGTGCCAGCAGTTCGAAGGGGCCAGTCTACGAGCAGTACTTC. Translating gives CASSSKGPVYEQYF.

The chain recombines TRBV7-2 with TRBJ2-7; D perhaps matches TRBD2 (5 bases). The germline V gene has CDR1 SGHTA and CDR2 FQGNSA. The V end was cut by 2 bases, the J end by 2 bases, with 10 bases between. The CDR3 contains 14 residues. CDR3 sequence reads: CASSLSGVAYEQYF. The DNA of the CDR3 is TGTGCCAGCAGCTTATCCGGGGTAGCCTACGAGCAGTACTTC.

This chain joins TRBV20-1 and TRBJ2-3; TRBD2 aligns across 9 bases. V trimming: 3 bases; J trimming: 5 bases; junction bases outside the gene matches: 15. The CDR3 covers 17 residues. The germline CDR1 and CDR2 sequences are DFQATT and SNEGSKA (reference sequence). As DNA, the CDR3 is TGCAGTGCTAGCTTTCAGAGGAGACTAGCGGAGAAAGATACGCAGTATTTT. This encodes CSASFQRRLAEKDTQYF.

In this sample, this clonotype turned up many times. This rearrangement joins TRBV28 to TRBJ2-5; 11 bases map to TRBD2. V lost 6 bases and J lost 4; bases outside the gene matches: 7. Germline V gene lookup returns CDR1 MDHEN and CDR2 SYDVKM. This CDR3 is built from 15 residues. The CDR3 nucleotides read TGTGCCAGCAGCACCACCGGGACTAGCGGAGAGACCCAGTACTTC. Its protein is CASSTTGTSGETQYF.

This clonotype was counted only a few times. This chain connects TRBV5-1 to TRBJ1-1, with D tentatively TRBD1 (5 bases). This CDR3 contains 13 residues. Between the trimmed V and J ends, which lost 3 bases and 11 bases, there was a span of 17 bases. Germline values: CDR1 SGHRS, CDR2 YFSETQ. The CDR3 DNA reads TGCGCCAGCAGCTCCGCTGGGGGAGGGACCGCTTTCTTT. Translated: CASSSAGGGTAFF.

There are a few counts of this clonotype. The chain has TRBV3-1 and TRBJ1-5; tentatively, D is TRBD1 (5 bases). The length of the CDR3 is 15 residues. CDR1 is LGHDT, CDR2 YNNKEL, per germline (reference sequence). Trimming cost V 0 bases and J 5 bases, with 11 bases left between them. The CDR3 spells CASSQDLGVDQPQHF. The CDR3 nucleotides are TGTGCCAGCAGCCAAGATCTAGGGGTGGATCAGCCCCAGCATTTT.

The gene calls are TRBV7-9 and TRBJ2-5; 8 nucleotides agree with TRBD2. The germline gives CDR1 SEHNR, CDR2 FQNEAQ (reference sequence). There are 16 residues in the CDR3. J was trimmed by 4 bases and V by 0 bases; bases with no gene match: 7. The CDR3 protein is CASSLASGAFGETQYF. CDR3 in DNA: TGTGCCAGCAGCTTAGCTAGCGGGGCTTTCGGAGAGACCCAGTACTTC.

In this sample, this clonotype turned up a few times. This chain joins TRBV20-1 and TRBJ2-1; the D call may be TRBD1 or TRBD2 (6 bases each). The germline V gene encodes CDR1 DFQATT and CDR2 SNEGSKA (reference sequence). V was cut by 2 bases and J by 7 bases, with 15 bases left in between. The CDR3 totals 14 residues. The CDR3 DNA reads as TGCAGTGCTAGAAAGGGGGGACTTAAAAATGAGCAGTTCTTC. Translating gives CSARKGGLKNEQFF.

This clonotype was seen repeatedly, ten times or more. V is TRBV29-1 and J is TRBJ2-5; D gene unclear. CDR1 and CDR2 (germline): SQVTM, ANQGSEA. The CDR3 is 11 residues long. The V gene lost 4 bases and the J gene lost 1 base, with 4 bases spanning the gap. This CDR3 reads CSVASQETQYF. DNA of the CDR3: TGCAGCGTTGCCAGCCAAGAGACCCAGTACTTC.

Of note for this clonotype: Its ends do not fully match the called genes, so a read error is possible. This CDR3 is CTSRSQSAGRDNEQFF. In DNA, the CDR3 is TGTACCAGCAGGTCCCAGTCGGCGGGACGGGACAATGAGCAGTTCTTC. V usage is TRBV12-3 or TRBV12-4 and J usage is TRBJ2-5; TRBD2 is a possible D gene (6 bases). The J call is uncertain, as TRBJ2-1 better fits the DNA end. The CDR3 runs to 16 residues.

Remarks on this clonotype: At one end the junction does not follow the germline gene, possibly because of a read error. The rearrangement joins TRBV7-2 to TRBJ1-2; a weak D match, TRBD1 (5 bases). The CDR3 is 14 residues long. Germline CDR1 SGHTA, CDR2 FQGNSA. CDR3 DNA sequence: TGTGCCAGCAGCCCTCCCCCCCCAGGGCATGGCTGCACCTTC. This codes for CASSPPPPGHGCTF.

In this sample, this clonotype turned up many times. V and J are TRBV7-2 and TRBJ1-4, with D perhaps TRBD1 (5 bases). V lost 5 bases and J 4 bases, leaving 8 bases between the germline ends. Germline V gene lookup returns CDR1 SGHTA and CDR2 FQGNSA. This CDR3 region has 13 residues. CDR3 sequence (DNA): TGTGCCAGCAGCAGACAGAGTAATGAAAAACTGTTTTTT. This codes for CASSRQSNEKLFF.

This clonotype was counted between two and nine times. The chain links TRBV18 to TRBJ2-1; possible D gene TRBD2, 6 bases. The germline CDR1 and CDR2 sequences are KGHSH and LQKENI. The germline V and J ends were trimmed by 3 bases and 2 bases, with 8 bases remaining between them. The CDR3 is 14 amino acids. CDR3 protein: CASSPPGAYNEQFF. DNA of the CDR3: TGTGCCAGCTCACCGCCGGGAGCCTACAATGAGCAGTTCTTC.

This clonotype was seen repeatedly, ten times or more. V usage is TRBV7-2 and J usage is TRBJ2-1; 8 bases map to TRBD2. V trimming: 6 bases; J trimming: 6 bases; junction bases outside the gene matches: 10. Germline V gene lookup returns CDR1 SGHTA and CDR2 FQGNSA. The CDR3 contains 15 residues. The CDR3, as DNA: TGTGCCAGCAGTCGTGCTAGCGGGTCTTCCAATGAGCAGTTCTTC. This encodes CASSRASGSSNEQFF.